The 26 T cell receptor beta chains below come from one sample, sequenced in a study of HIV-infected patients and healthy controls. Roughly three months, about 14 weeks, into antiretroviral therapy, follow-up blood was collected. The repertoire came from unfractionated whole blood and reflected all unsorted peripheral T cells. About 540 ng RNA was reverse transcribed with alpha and beta constant-region primers. Alpha and beta chain libraries were made separately by chain-specific third strand synthesis with multiplexing indices. TCRdb re-called the 5' RACE reads with MiXCR, one entry per CDR3 protein. Counted here are about 14,000 distinct CDR3 sequences, around 12% occurring once; the ten biggest clones make up around 37%. Sequencing was performed on blood, taken during antiretroviral therapy. These receptors were collected from an adult with HIV infection. The donor label of this sample is uncertain.

The V and J genes are TRBV2 and TRBJ2-2, with no clear D. CDR3 size: 15 residues. V shed 2 bases and J shed 2 bases, with 9 bases lying between them. The germline V gene has CDR1 SNHLY and CDR2 FYNNEI. The CDR3, as DNA: TGTGCCAGCAGTGAAAGGGAAGCCAACACCGGGGAGCTGTTTTTT. The encoded protein is CASSEREANTGELFF.

The J gene is TRBJ1-5, the V gene TRBV4-1; D gene uncertain. CDR1 is MGHRA, CDR2 YSYEKL, per germline. The CDR3 has 15 residues. The V gene lost 0 bases and the J gene lost 7 bases, with 13 bases spanning the gap. The CDR3 sequence is CASSQDGGEAQPQHF. CDR3 DNA: TGCGCCAGCAGCCAAGATGGCGGTGAGGCGCAGCCCCAGCATTTT.

This clonotype has more than one count but fewer than ten. V is TRBV7-2 and J is TRBJ1-4; unclear D gene. Trimming took 1 base from V and 8 from J, leaving 14 bases between them. Germline lookup yields CDR1 SGHTA and CDR2 FQGNSA. The CDR3 has 15 amino acids. For the CDR3, the DNA is TGTGCCAGCAGCTTAGACCACTTTATGTTGGAAAAACTGTTTTTT. Protein sequence: CASSLDHFMLEKLFF.

This clonotype was recorded many times. The genes are TRBV9 and TRBJ2-1, with TRBD2 matching over 8 bases. The length of the CDR3 is 15 residues. The V gene's germline CDR1 is SGDLS and CDR2 YYNGEE. With 7 bases clipped from V and 0 bases from J, the junction kept 6 bases outside the gene matches. CDR3 residues: CASGLALSSYNEQFF. In DNA form, the CDR3 reads TGTGCCAGCGGACTAGCTCTGAGCTCCTACAATGAGCAGTTCTTC.

This clonotype has a count of ten or more. The chain combines TRBV4-2 with TRBJ2-7, with TRBD2 matching 8 bases. V shed 10 bases, J shed 3 bases, and the junction held 8 bases outside the gene matches. The CDR3 has 13 residues. Per germline, CDR1 LGHNA and CDR2 YNFKEQ. CDR3 coding DNA: TGTGCCACCGCAAAGGGGACTAGCTACGAGCAGTACTTC. This sequence encodes CATAKGTSYEQYF.

This clonotype has more than one count but fewer than ten. CDR3 in DNA: TGTGCCAGCAGTCAGGGGTTTGAGGAAAAACTGTTTTTT. Protein sequence: CASSQGFEEKLFF. J is TRBJ1-4 and V is TRBV25-1; D is perhaps TRBD1 (6 bases). In germline, CDR1 is MGHDK, CDR2 SYGVNS. The V end lost 5 bases, the J end lost 8 bases, and 12 bases lay between the germline ends. CDR3 length: 13 amino acids.

The table lists this clonotype with many counts. V and J are TRBV27 and TRBJ2-1; no clear D gene. The CDR3 loop spans 15 amino acids. The germline V gene has CDR1 MNHEY and CDR2 SMNVEV (reference sequence). V was trimmed by 3 bases and J by 7 bases, leaving 16 bases between them. The CDR3 DNA reads TGTGCCAGCAGTTTCTCGGACCGGGCAACGAATGAGCAGTTCTTC. This translates into CASSFSDRATNEQFF.

The sample holds many counts of this clonotype. The V and J genes are TRBV6-5 and TRBJ1-2; TRBD1 aligns across 10 bases. V trimming: 6 bases; J trimming: 6 bases; junction bases outside the gene matches: 4. Per germline, CDR1 MNHEY and CDR2 SVGAGI. CDR3 length: 13 residues. CDR3 sequence (DNA): TGTGCCAGCAGCAGACAGGGGGCGGATGGCTACACCTTC. Translation gives CASSRQGADGYTF.

This clonotype was counted at least ten times. The chain combines TRBV10-3 with TRBJ1-1, with a weak D call TRBD1 (6 bases). CDR1 is ENHRY and CDR2 is SYGVKD in the germline V gene. The CDR3 runs 13 residues. The V and J ends lost 6 bases and 5 bases respectively, with 13 bases between them. The CDR3 here is CAISQGMGTEAFF. CDR3 DNA: TGTGCCATCAGCCAGGGGATGGGAACTGAAGCTTTCTTT.

V gene TRBV19 combines with J gene TRBJ2-1; D uncertain. The germline gives CDR1 LNHDA, CDR2 SQIVND (reference sequence). Trimming took off 3 bases at V and 5 bases at J, with 5 bases between the two ends. CDR3 size: 12 residues. The DNA for the CDR3 is TGTGCCAGTAGTATTCAGGACAATGAGCAGTTCTTC. This gives the protein CASSIQDNEQFF. The complete variable domain, with remaining parts taken from reference TRBV19 and TRBJ2-1, reads DGGITQSPKYLFRKEGQNVTLSCEQNLNHDAMYWYRQDPGQGLRLIYYSQIVNDFQKGDIAEGYSVSREKKESFPLTVTSAQKNPTAFYLCASSIQDNEQFFGPGTRLTVL.

There are many counts of this clonotype. The CDR3 loop reads CASSPTRPSLGEQFF. The CDR3 DNA follows: TGTGCCAGCAGTCCGACTAGACCTTCTTTGGGGGAGCAGTTCTTC. J is TRBJ2-1 and V is TRBV12-3 or TRBV12-4; possible D gene TRBD2, 6 bases. V was clipped by 5 bases and J by 10 bases, with 21 bases between them. The CDR3 runs 15 residues.

The rearrangement links TRBV27 to TRBJ2-7; possible D gene TRBD1, 6 bases. V gave up 3 bases and J gave up 4 bases, with 13 bases separating them. Per the germline V gene, CDR1 is MNHEY and CDR2 is SMNVEV (reference sequence). The CDR3 sequence is 14 residues long. CDR3 DNA sequence: TGTGCCAGCAGTTTGCAGGGGAATCAATACGAGCAGTACTTC. Protein product: CASSLQGNQYEQYF.

The rearrangement uses TRBV13 and TRBJ2-7; TRBD1 agrees at 10 bases. The CDR3 is 16 amino acids. Trimming took 5 bases from V and 4 from J; bases not matched to a gene: 11. The germline CDR1 and CDR2 sequences are PRHDT and FYEKMQ (reference sequence). The CDR3 region is CASSPNPGQGMYEQYF. The CDR3 DNA reads as TGTGCCAGCAGCCCAAACCCGGGACAGGGGATGTACGAGCAGTACTTC.

This clonotype has ten or more counts. The rearrangement uses TRBV7-8 and TRBJ2-1; the D gene could be TRBD1 or TRBD2 (5 bases each). V was clipped by 5 bases and J by 4 bases, with 12 bases between them. The CDR3 extends over 14 amino acids. Looked up from germline, CDR1 is SGHVS and CDR2 is FQNEAQ. CDR3 coding DNA: TGTGCCAGCAGCGCCGGGGCCAGGTACAATGAGCAGTTCTTC. Protein product: CASSAGARYNEQFF.

This clonotype was seen ten or more times. The chain combines TRBV20-1 with TRBJ2-5; possible D gene TRBD2, 6 bases. Germline V gene data show CDR1 as DFQATT and CDR2 as SNEGSKA (reference sequence). V shed 1 base and J shed 4 bases, with 16 bases lying between them. This CDR3 comprises 15 residues. The CDR3 spells CSARVVADAPETQYF. CDR3 nucleotide sequence: TGCAGTGCTAGAGTTGTAGCGGACGCACCAGAGACCCAGTACTTC.

There are many counts of this clonotype. The chain links TRBV29-1 to TRBJ1-1, with a weak D call TRBD1 (5 bases). Germline CDR1 is SQVTM and CDR2 is ANQGSEA. The V gene lost 0 bases and the J gene lost 8 bases, with 13 bases spanning the gap. This CDR3 region has 13 residues. The CDR3 loop reads CSVEEWRGAEAFF. The CDR3 DNA reads as TGCAGCGTTGAAGAATGGCGGGGCGCCGAAGCTTTCTTT.

This clonotype was recorded at least ten times. The genes are TRBV5-1 and TRBJ1-2, with 7 nucleotides matching TRBD1. J gave up 4 bases and V 2 bases, and 5 bases lay outside the gene matches. Germline values: CDR1 SGHRS, CDR2 YFSETQ. This CDR3 is 14 amino acids long. The CDR3 reads CASSLGQVIYGYTF. As DNA, the CDR3 is TGCGCCAGCAGCTTAGGACAGGTGATCTATGGCTACACCTTC.

This clonotype was recorded many times. J is TRBJ2-2 and V is TRBV23-1; D is possibly TRBD1 (5 bases). TRBV23-1 is designated an ORF whose function remains uncertain. Trimming shortened V by 4 bases and J by 5 bases, and 14 bases separated the two germline ends. There are 15 residues in the CDR3. CDR3: CASSLEDNPTGELFF. The CDR3 DNA follows: TGCGCCAGCAGTCTAGAGGACAACCCAACCGGGGAGCTGTTTTTT.

This clonotype was detected many times. This sequence joins TRBV2 and TRBJ2-3; maybe TRBD2 (6 bases). Trimming removed 9 bases at V and 5 bases at J, with 21 bases between. This CDR3 is built from 15 residues. Germline V gene lookup returns CDR1 SNHLY and CDR2 FYNNEI. The CDR3 reads CARSRDSGGVDTQYF. The DNA for the CDR3 is TGTGCCAGGTCCCGGGACTCCGGTGGGGTAGATACGCAGTATTTT.

In this sample, this clonotype turned up once. The chain is built from TRBV7-2 and TRBJ2-2; 10 nucleotides line up with TRBD2. Trimming cost V 1 base and J 2 bases; bases outside gene matches: 7. Germline V gene lookup returns CDR1 SGHTA and CDR2 FQGNSA. This CDR3 comprises 18 residues. The CDR3 bases are TGTGCCAGCAGCTTAGTCAGCGGGGGGGCCGTAAACACCGGGGAGCTGTTTTTT. Amino acids: CASSLVSGGAVNTGELFF.

This clonotype was counted at least ten times. The rearrangement uses TRBV28 and TRBJ2-4; the D gene could be TRBD1 or TRBD2 (5 bases each). Germline values: CDR1 MDHEN, CDR2 SYDVKM. The ends were cut back, 4 bases at V and 0 bases at J, with 13 bases in the middle. The CDR3 runs 16 residues. CDR3 sequence reads: CASSSFGTLAKNIQYF. DNA of the CDR3: TGTGCCAGCAGTTCCTTCGGGACCTTAGCCAAAAACATTCAGTACTTC.

This clonotype was observed a handful of times. The V and J genes are TRBV19 and TRBJ2-3; 13 positions match TRBD2. This CDR3 has 17 amino acids. Germline V gene data show CDR1 as LNHDA and CDR2 as SQIVND (reference sequence). V shed 5 bases, J shed 4 bases, and the junction held 9 bases outside the gene matches. The CDR3 region has the DNA TGTGCCAGTAGTCCCTTCCGGACTAGCGGGAGAGCAGATACGCAGTATTTT. This codes for CASSPFRTSGRADTQYF.

This clonotype was recorded only once. The chain uses TRBV20-1 and TRBJ2-3; TRBD2 agrees at 11 bases. V gave up 5 bases and J gave up 1 base; unmatched junction bases: 11. Germline V gives CDR1 DFQATT, CDR2 SNEGSKA (reference sequence). The CDR3 spans 17 residues. The CDR3 DNA reads TGCAGTGCTCCTAATACGCTAGCGGGAGGTGGCACAGATACGCAGTATTTT. It yields the protein CSAPNTLAGGGTDTQYF.

This clonotype occurred many times. The V and J genes are TRBV29-1 and TRBJ2-5; 12 nucleotides align to TRBD2. CDR1 is SQVTM and CDR2 is ANQGSEA in the germline V gene. The trim removed 7 bases at V and 5 bases at J, leaving 8 bases unmatched. The length of the CDR3 is 14 residues. CDR3 amino acids: CSAASGRAEETQYF. The CDR3 DNA follows: TGCAGCGCAGCTAGCGGGAGGGCCGAGGAGACCCAGTACTTC.

In the case of this clonotype: Given a much more abundant clone one base away, this may be a read error. The chain combines TRBV18 with TRBJ2-1; 9 bases align to TRBD2. This CDR3 region has 16 residues. Germline V gene lookup returns CDR1 KGHSH and CDR2 LQKENI. CDR3: CVSSRLSGGSYNEQFF. The CDR3 nucleotides read TGTGTCAGCTCACGTTTGAGCGGGGGGTCCTACAATGAGCAGTTCTTC.

The table lists this clonotype with many counts. The chain joins TRBV5-1 to TRBJ2-2; 11 nucleotides agree with TRBD2. Germline CDR1 and CDR2: SGHRS and YFSETQ. Unmatched junction bases numbered 4, after V lost 2 bases and J lost 4 bases. CDR3 size: 16 residues. DNA of the CDR3: TGCGCCAGCAGCTTCTCTAGCGGGGGGTTCACCGGGGAGCTGTTTTTT. Translation gives CASSFSSGGFTGELFF.